Listed below are T cell receptor beta chains from one sample, sequenced in a study of T cell responses to AZD1222 COVID-19 vaccine. TCRdb keeps only in-frame clones here, not all; method: immunoSEQ multiplex PCR. The sample consists of 85,000 to 100,000 clones, 70% to 90% of them appearing once. Sequences were derived from peripheral blood, sampled on day 0 of AZD1222 vaccination. These receptors came from an adult in good health. Each CDR3 is given with its conserved first and last residue. D genes are given only for firm matches. Rows may omit the clone size; those that give it use once, few, many or a size class.

v_gene	j_gene	d_gene	abundance	CDR3aa	CDR3nt
TRBV15	TRBJ1-4	.	.	CATSRPDLHEKLFF	TGTGCCACCAGCAGACCGGACCTACATGAAAAACTGTTTTTT
TRBV6-5	TRBJ1-2	.	.	CASGVVGYTF	TGTGCCAGCGGGGTAGTTGGCTACACCTTC
TRBV7-8	TRBJ2-1	TRBD2	.	CASSLEPGLGVFF	TGTGCCAGCAGCTTAGAACCGGGACTAGGGGTTTTCTTC
TRBV5-1	TRBJ1-1	.	.	CASSWGGQNTEAFF	TGCGCCAGCAGCTGGGGGGGTCAGAACACTGAAGCTTTCTTT
TRBV4-1	TRBJ1-2	TRBD1	.	CASSPFEGAGLYGYTF	TGCGCCAGCAGCCCTTTTGAGGGGGCAGGCCTCTATGGCTACACCTTC
TRBV5-6	TRBJ2-3	TRBD2	.	CASSLVAGGRTQYF	TGTGCCAGCAGCTTAGTAGCGGGGGGGCGTACGCAGTATTTT
TRBV6-5	TRBJ1-5	TRBD1	few	CASGTDYSNQPQHF	TGTGCCAGCGGGACAGATTATAGCAATCAGCCCCAGCATTTT
TRBV15	TRBJ2-3	TRBD2	.	CATRPGGGSTDTQYF	TGTGCCACCAGACCTGGCGGGGGTAGCACAGATACGCAGTATTTT
TRBV4-1	TRBJ2-3	.	.	CASSLGAGRTDTQYF	TGCGCCAGCAGCCTGGGAGCGGGTAGGACAGATACGCAGTATTTT
TRBV3-1/TRBV3-2	TRBJ2-7	TRBD2	once	CASSQVSGGSSYEQYF	TGTGCCAGCAGCCAAGTGAGCGGGGGGTCGTCCTACGAGCAGTACTTC
TRBV30	TRBJ2-2	.	.	CAWTPPLGELFF	TGTGCCTGGACCCCCCCGTTGGGGGAGCTGTTTTTT
TRBV11-1	TRBJ2-5	.	.	CASSLGWYQETQYF	TGTGCCAGCAGCTTAGGGTGGTACCAAGAGACCCAGTACTTC
TRBV3-1/TRBV3-2	TRBJ1-1	.	once	CASSPGRGAVGAFF	TGTGCCAGCAGCCCGGGGCGGGGGGCTGTAGGAGCTTTCTTT
TRBV5-1	TRBJ1-3	.	.	CASSPTGSGNTIYF	TGCGCCAGCAGCCCGACAGGCTCTGGAAACACCATATATTTT
TRBV28	TRBJ1-6	TRBD1	.	CASSSAGQGSSPLHF	TGTGCCAGCAGTTCCGCCGGACAGGGGAGTTCACCCCTCCACTTT
TRBV12-5	TRBJ1-2	TRBD1	.	CASGLVTGGVGYGYTF	TGTGCTAGTGGTTTGGTAACAGGGGGCGTCGGCTATGGCTACACCTTC
TRBV6-1	TRBJ1-5	.	.	CASSEAFTTGVNSNQPQHF	TGTGCCAGCAGTGAAGCTTTTACGACAGGTGTTAATAGCAATCAGCCCCAGCATTTT
TRBV28	TRBJ1-1	TRBD1	once	CASSLTGDPEAFF	TGTGCCAGCAGTTTGACAGGGGATCCCGAAGCTTTCTTT
TRBV7-9	TRBJ1-6	TRBD1	.	CASSLGTGGVYNSPLHF	TGTGCCAGCAGCTTAGGGACAGGGGGAGTTTATAATTCACCCCTCCACTTT
TRBV5-8	TRBJ1-4	.	.	CASSLWQGADEKLFF	TGTGCCAGCAGCTTGTGGCAGGGAGCGGATGAAAAACTGTTTTTT
TRBV4-3	TRBJ2-5	.	.	CASSQDRGIQETQYF	TGCGCCAGCAGCCAAGATCGGGGTATCCAAGAGACCCAGTACTTC
TRBV7-8	TRBJ2-7	TRBD1	.	CASSLAGGQGQNEQYF	TGTGCCAGCAGCTTAGCAGGGGGACAGGGCCAGAACGAGCAGTACTTC
TRBV3-1/TRBV3-2	TRBJ2-6	TRBD2	.	CASSGDSGGAPSGANVLTF	TGTGCCAGCAGCGGAGATAGCGGGGGGGCCCCCTCTGGGGCCAACGTCCTGACTTTC